The T cell receptor (beta chain) under discussion was sequenced for a study of CD8 T cells in ankylosing spondylitis. This clonotype has a handful of counts. Preparation of TCR beta libraries was done by quantitative 5'-RACE with molecular barcodes. TCRdb called the 5' RACE reads again in MiXCR, with one record for every CDR3 protein. The sample consists of hundreds of thousands of distinct CDR3 sequences, around 20% of them appearing once. V lost 4 bases and J lost 4, with 10 bases in between. CDR3 length equals 12 residues. The germline V gene encodes CDR1 SQVTM and CDR2 ANQGSEA. Sequenced: blood, either unsorted or a sorted T cell fraction (not recorded which). The chain combines TRBV29-1 with TRBJ2-5; no clear D. The sequence came from a male donor with ankylosing spondylitis or in good health (not recorded which). DNA of the CDR3: TGCAGCGTTGCGGCGTACGGAGAGACCCAGTACTTC. This translates into CSVAAYGETQYF.